This TCR beta chain was captured in a study of blood T cell repertoires in COVID-19. Losses at the gene ends were 7 bases for V and 8 bases for J; bases not matched to a gene: 4. The germline V gene encodes CDR1 LNHDA and CDR2 SQIVND (reference sequence). The CDR3 contains 13 residues. The repertoire was sequenced with immunoSEQ multiplex PCR; TCRdb's copy has only in-frame clones and lacks some. This table holds fewer than 200,000 clones, less than 90% found once. The sequence came from a woman in her twenties or thirties who had been exposed to COVID-19. The chain uses TRBV19 and TRBJ1-6; 8 positions match TRBD1. Sequences were obtained from PBMCs or T cells enriched from blood (not recorded which). CDR3 bases: TGTGCCAGTACCACAGGGGGTTATTCACCCCTCCACTTT. This sequence encodes CASTTGGYSPLHF.